This section outlines one T cell receptor beta chain sequence together with its context. Generated by immunoSEQ multiplex PCR, the TCRdb table keeps only in-frame clones and is missing some. The sample records tens of thousands of clones, nearly 97% being singletons. The data originate from a study of technical replicates of blood from a handful of donors. The germline CDR1 and CDR2 sequences are SGHAT and FQDESV (reference sequence). This CDR3 region has 17 residues. The trim removed 1 base at V and 7 bases at J, leaving 10 bases unmatched. The V and J genes are TRBV11-1 and TRBJ2-2, with TRBD2 matching over 9 bases. The sequencing input was T cells isolated from PBMCs. This TCR was sampled from a human donor in good health. The CDR3, as DNA: TGTGCCAGCAGCTTAGTTTATCGTAGCGGGAGCGACGGGGAGCTGTTTTTT. Protein: CASSLVYRSGSDGELFF.